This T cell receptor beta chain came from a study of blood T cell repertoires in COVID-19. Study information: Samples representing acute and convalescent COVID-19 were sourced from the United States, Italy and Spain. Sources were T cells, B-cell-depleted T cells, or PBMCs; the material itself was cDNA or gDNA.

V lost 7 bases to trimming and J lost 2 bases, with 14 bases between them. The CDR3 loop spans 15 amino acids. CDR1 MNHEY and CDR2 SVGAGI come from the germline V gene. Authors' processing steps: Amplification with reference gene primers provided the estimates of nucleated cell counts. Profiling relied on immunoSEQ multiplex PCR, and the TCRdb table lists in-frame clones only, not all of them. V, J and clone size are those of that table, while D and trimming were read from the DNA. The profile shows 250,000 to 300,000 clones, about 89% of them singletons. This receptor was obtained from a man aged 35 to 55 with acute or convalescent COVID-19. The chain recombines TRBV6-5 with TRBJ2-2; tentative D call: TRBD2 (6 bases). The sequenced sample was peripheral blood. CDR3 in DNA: TGTGCCAGCACCGGGGACTCTCTTAACACCGGGGAGCTGTTTTTT. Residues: CASTGDSLNTGELFF.